This T cell receptor (beta chain) was documented in a study of T cell changes during pregnancy in multiple sclerosis. Only in-frame clones appear in the TCRdb table, and some are missing; sequencing was by immunoSEQ multiplex PCR. Found here are about 40,000 clones, roughly nine tenths of them singletons; the top ten hold around 0.51%. Germline-derived CDR1 and CDR2 are ENHRY and SYGVKD. Germline trimming cut 10 bases from V and 8 bases from J; bases unmatched to any gene: 11. The CDR3 is 14 residues long. V is TRBV10-3 and J is TRBJ1-6; the match to TRBD1 covers 7 bases. The source of this sequence is a female donor with multiple sclerosis, enrolled in a pregnancy study. The starting material was CD4+ T cells from peripheral blood mononuclear cells, obtained in the first trimester of pregnancy. CDR3 DNA sequence: TGTGCCACCAACGACAGGGAAGTTTATTCACCCCTCCACTTT. It codes for CATNDREVYSPLHF.